This TCR beta chain was documented in a study of TIL therapy for anti-PD-1-resistant metastatic lung cancer. Study information: Patients then received nivolumab; progressors got lymphodepletion, TIL and IL-2. Tumors carried a median roughly 1.5 non-synonymous mutations per megabase.

The libraries were made with immunoSEQ v3. Survey-level samples got 2 million to 2.5 million read pairs; deep-level samples got about 5-6.5 million. The repertoire was sequenced with immunoSEQ multiplex PCR; TCRdb's copy has only in-frame clones and lacks some. The sample lists about 32,000 clones, about 80% occurring once. This sample's time point: pre-treatment sample, taken before nivolumab and TIL therapy. Stage 4 NSCLC adults joined between October 2017 and January 2020. This clone turned up a few times. Germline values: CDR1 DFQATT, CDR2 SNEGSKA (reference sequence). With 6 bases removed from V and 6 bases from J, the gap between germline ends came to 11 bases. This CDR3 contains 11 residues.

The sample here was blood, taken at baseline. The sequence came from a woman between 30 and 79 years old with non-small cell lung cancer. J is TRBJ1-1 and V is TRBV20-1; D perhaps matches TRBD1 (5 bases). The CDR3 bases are TGCAGTGCCCCGGACACTCCTGAAGCTTTCTTT. Protein: CSAPDTPEAFF.